This TCR beta chain was sequenced in a study of T cell repertoires in cytomegalovirus infection. Study-wide background: Well-studied HLA-B-restricted epitopes and recently identified HLA-C-restricted epitopes of CMV were both used in the study. Both a matching HLA type and CMV infection were indicated by public TCR beta signatures.

A single record per CDR3 protein comes from TCRdb applying MiXCR to the reads. Of about 570,000 distinct CDR3 sequences listed, under 45% are singletons. Germline assignment: CDR1 SGHAT and CDR2 FQNNGV. This CDR3 has 14 amino acids. V lost 3 bases to trimming and J lost 5 bases; unmatched junction nucleotides: 4. General study points: Carriers of CMV plus the relevant HLA were identified by cumulative public TCR beta family frequency. HLA-C-restricted CMV clonotypes gave the most frequent clonotype in two of eight donors.

As concerns this clonotype: Its specificity is unknown.

The source is a human donor in good health (CMV status not recorded). Some clones in this sample may be carry-over from other donors' samples. The sequencing used cultured PBMCs, collected from culture after CMV antigen stimulation. The J gene is TRBJ2-5, the V gene TRBV11-2; 9 nucleotides align to TRBD1. CDR3 coding DNA: TGTGCCAGCAGCTTTAGGGACAGGGACGAGACCCAGTACTTC. It encodes CASSFRDRDETQYF.